Following are 26 T cell receptor beta chains from one sample sequenced in a study of blood T cell repertoires in COVID-19. This table comes from immunoSEQ multiplex PCR, and its TCRdb copy is limited to in-frame clones, with some not included. The sample yields 300,000 to 450,000 clones, about 87% seen once. The sequenced sample was peripheral blood. The receptors derive from a woman aged 25 to 45 with COVID-19, enrolled during active disease.

The chain is built from TRBV9 and TRBJ2-2; D is ambiguous. This CDR3 has 15 residues. Trimming shortened V by 3 bases and J by 2 bases, and 11 bases separated the two germline ends. CDR1 is SGDLS and CDR2 is YYNGEE in the germline V gene. CDR3 DNA sequence: TGTGCCAGCAGCGGTTCGCCAGGAAACACCGGGGAGCTGTTTTTT. Its translation is CASSGSPGNTGELFF.

This rearrangement joins TRBV5-5 to TRBJ2-3; D is undetermined. Trimming cost V 1 base and J 2 bases, with 11 bases left between them. The CDR3 sequence is 15 residues long. Germline V lookup: CDR1 SGHKS, CDR2 YYEKEE (reference sequence). For the CDR3, the DNA is TGTGCCAGCAGCTTGTCTGCCAGTTACACAGATACGCAGTATTTT. Its translation is CASSLSASYTDTQYF.

The CDR3 DNA reads TGCGCCAGCAGCAGGCTAGCGGAACGCACAGATACGCAGTATTTT. Its translation: CASSRLAERTDTQYF. The chain joins TRBV5-1 to TRBJ2-3; 7 positions agree with TRBD2. This CDR3 contains 15 residues. Germline V gives CDR1 SGHRS, CDR2 YFSETQ. The junction had 6 bases not matched to a gene; V was cut back by 4 bases and J by 1 base. The full variable domain, completed using reference TRBV5-1 and TRBJ2-3, is KAGVTQTPRYLIKTRGQQVTLSCSPISGHRSVSWYQQTPGQGLQFLFEYFSETQRNKGNFPGRFSGRQFSNSRSEMNVSTLELGDSALYLCASSRLAERTDTQYFGPGTRLTVL.

The chain combines TRBV3-1 (or the pseudogene TRBV3-2) with TRBJ1-1; D ambiguous. Germline V gene sequence: CDR1 LGHDT, CDR2 YNNKEL (reference sequence). The length of the CDR3 is 14 residues. Trimming took 1 base from V and 0 from J, leaving 6 bases between them. The CDR3 DNA reads TGTGCCAGCAGCCAAGGCGCGGTGAACACTGAAGCTTTCTTT. The encoded protein is CASSQGAVNTEAFF.

This clone was observed once. The gene calls are TRBV7-9 and TRBJ2-1; weak D call: TRBD2 (5 bases). The CDR3 has 12 amino acids. The V and J ends lost 4 bases and 8 bases respectively, with 9 bases between them. Germline V gene data show CDR1 as SEHNR and CDR2 as FQNEAQ (reference sequence). The CDR3 loop reads CASSSEVDEQFF. CDR3 DNA sequence: TGTGCCAGCAGCTCGGAGGTCGATGAGCAGTTCTTC.

The chain uses TRBV28 and TRBJ1-5, with TRBD1 identical over 7 bases. From germline, CDR1 is MDHEN and CDR2 SYDVKM. Germline trimming cut 1 base from V and 2 bases from J; bases unmatched to any gene: 2. The CDR3 has 15 residues. For the CDR3, the DNA is TGTGCCAGCAGTTTATTGGGGACAGGCAATCAGCCCCAGCATTTT. Translated: CASSLLGTGNQPQHF.

The gene calls are TRBV10-3 and TRBJ2-7; 10 bases agree with TRBD2. The CDR3 is 14 residues long. V shed 2 bases, J shed 5 bases, and the junction held 3 bases outside the gene matches. Germline V gene sequence: CDR1 ENHRY, CDR2 SYGVKD. This chain's CDR3 is CAISEKREGDEQYF. CDR3 DNA sequence: TGTGCCATCAGTGAGAAGCGGGAGGGAGACGAGCAGTACTTC.

This clone was detected only once. The J gene is TRBJ2-7, the V gene TRBV13, with D tentatively TRBD1 (6 bases). The CDR3 length is 16 residues. Germline V lookup: CDR1 PRHDT, CDR2 FYEKMQ (reference sequence). V lost 5 bases to trimming and J lost 1 base, with 18 bases between them. CDR3 sequence reads: CASSRLPGQLSYEQYF. The CDR3 region has the DNA TGTGCCAGCAGCCGACTACCGGGACAATTATCCTACGAGCAGTACTTC.

The chain couples TRBV9 to TRBJ1-2; 8 bases are a match to TRBD1. CDR1 and CDR2 (germline): SGDLS, YYNGEE. The CDR3 is made up of 13 amino acids. V lost 4 bases, J lost 8 bases, and 7 bases stayed unmatched. CDR3 bases: TGTGCCAGCAGCCCGGACAGGGCTGACGGCTACACCTTC. This gives the protein CASSPDRADGYTF.

V is TRBV7-6 and J is TRBJ2-7, with D possibly matching TRBD2 (6 bases). The CDR3 extends over 15 amino acids. V lost 5 bases and J 2 bases, leaving 16 bases between the germline ends. The germline V gene has CDR1 SGHVS and CDR2 FNYEAQ. The DNA of the CDR3 is TGTGCCAGCAGCCAGTCCTTCGGGAGCCCCTACGAGCAGTACTTC. Its protein is CASSQSFGSPYEQYF. The full variable domain, with the rest looked up from reference TRBV7-6 and TRBJ2-7, is GAGVSQSPRYKVTKRGQDVALRCDPISGHVSLYWYRQALGQGPEFLTYFNYEAQQDKSGLPNDRFSAERPEGSISTLTIQRTEQRDSAMYRCASSQSFGSPYEQYFGPGTRLTVT.

The chain couples TRBV3-1 (or the pseudogene TRBV3-2) to TRBJ1-3; D possibly corresponds to TRBD1 (5 bases). Trimming pared 4 bases from V and 4 bases from J, leaving 17 bases between. Germline CDR1 and CDR2: LGHDT and YNNKEL (reference sequence). The CDR3 loop spans 16 amino acids. The chain's CDR3 is CASSLGHRRRGNTIYF. The CDR3 DNA is TGTGCCAGCAGCCTCGGTCACAGGCGGCGGGGAAACACCATATATTTT.

The chain joins TRBV19 to TRBJ2-2; TRBD1 might be the D (8 bases). Germline values: CDR1 LNHDA, CDR2 SQIVND (reference sequence). Trimming took off 7 bases at V and 5 bases at J, with 17 bases between the two ends. This CDR3 has 15 amino acids. The CDR3 sequence is CASNRTGRVTGELFF. As DNA, the CDR3 is TGTGCCAGTAATAGGACAGGGAGGGTGACCGGGGAGCTGTTTTTT. Based on the CDR3 plus reference TRBV19 and TRBJ2-2, the full variable domain is DGGITQSPKYLFRKEGQNVTLSCEQNLNHDAMYWYRQDPGQGLRLIYYSQIVNDFQKGDIAEGYSVSREKKESFPLTVTSAQKNPTAFYLCASNRTGRVTGELFFGEGSRLTVL.

The gene calls are TRBV6-2 or TRBV6-3 and TRBJ2-5, with TRBD2 identical over 8 bases. The CDR3 totals 16 residues. CDR1 and CDR2 from the germline V gene are MNHEY and SVGEGT. The ends lost 2 bases at V and 2 bases at J; junction bases unmatched: 7. The CDR3 loop is CASSYPLAGIQETQYF. The CDR3, as DNA: TGTGCCAGCAGTTACCCTCTAGCGGGCATACAAGAGACCCAGTACTTC.

The rearrangement links TRBV15 to TRBJ2-7; 9 nucleotides line up with TRBD1. The CDR3 is made up of 13 amino acids. The V and J ends lost 4 bases and 4 bases, in that order; junction bases with no gene match: 2. CDR1 and CDR2 from the germline V gene are LNHNV and YYDKDF (reference sequence). The CDR3 region is CATSTGQGYEQYF. CDR3 in DNA: TGTGCCACCAGCACTGGACAGGGGTACGAGCAGTACTTC.

The chain recombines TRBV6-5 with TRBJ2-3; D is unresolved. Per germline, CDR1 MNHEY and CDR2 SVGAGI. V lost 6 bases and J 2 bases, leaving 9 bases between the germline ends. The CDR3 contains 13 residues. CDR3 in amino acids: CASSSVFTDTQYF. The CDR3 region has the DNA TGTGCCAGCAGCTCTGTATTCACAGATACGCAGTATTTT.

J is TRBJ2-7 and V is TRBV18; D is ambiguous. The V end was cut by 1 base, the J end by 2 bases, with 12 bases between. Germline values: CDR1 KGHSH, CDR2 LQKENI. CDR3 length equals 15 residues. The CDR3 sequence: CASSPRRAYTYEQYF. CDR3 bases: TGTGCCAGCTCACCACGCCGCGCGTATACCTACGAGCAGTACTTC.

This clone was observed a single time. The chain joins TRBV11-2 to TRBJ2-1; D possibly corresponds to TRBD1 (6 bases). Germline lookup yields CDR1 SGHAT and CDR2 FQNNGV. V lost 3 bases and J lost 0, with 12 bases in between. The CDR3 is made up of 16 amino acids. DNA of the CDR3: TGTGCCAGCAGCTTCCGACAGGATCGCTCCTACAATGAGCAGTTCTTC. It encodes CASSFRQDRSYNEQFF.

The rearrangement links TRBV9 to TRBJ2-1; 10 nucleotides agree with TRBD2. Germline V gene lookup returns CDR1 SGDLS and CDR2 YYNGEE. This CDR3 region has 16 residues. J was trimmed by 4 bases and V by 0 bases; bases with no gene match: 4. CDR3 sequence reads: CASSVVGTSVYNEQFF. The CDR3 region has the DNA TGTGCCAGCAGCGTAGTTGGGACTAGCGTATACAATGAGCAGTTCTTC.

This clone has only a few counts. V usage is TRBV5-1 and J usage is TRBJ2-1; D is undetermined. CDR3 length: 13 residues. Trimming took off 2 bases at V and 1 base at J, with 4 bases between the two ends. Germline V gene data show CDR1 as SGHRS and CDR2 as YFSETQ. CDR3 DNA sequence: TGCGCCAGCAGCTTACGGTCCTACAATGAGCAGTTCTTC. Its translation is CASSLRSYNEQFF.

The chain has TRBV16 and TRBJ2-7; TRBD1 matches 9 bases. CDR1 is KGHSY, CDR2 FQNENV, per germline. J gave up 0 bases and V 5 bases, and 2 bases lay outside the gene matches. The CDR3 consists of 14 residues. The CDR3 bases are TGTGCCAGCAGCACGGGACAGGGCTCCTACGAGCAGTACTTC. Protein: CASSTGQGSYEQYF.

Many counts were recorded for this clone. The chain joins TRBV3-1 (or the pseudogene TRBV3-2) to TRBJ2-7; a possible D gene is TRBD1 (6 bases). The CDR3 length is 14 residues. Germline V gene sequence: CDR1 LGHDT, CDR2 YNNKEL (reference sequence). Trimming left V 6 bases short and J 0 bases short, with 12 bases between. The CDR3 is CASRWTVGSYEQYF. The CDR3 coding sequence is TGTGCCAGCAGGTGGACAGTGGGCTCCTACGAGCAGTACTTC.

This clone was counted a few times. The CDR3: CASSVSGQGFYEQYF. The CDR3 DNA reads TGCGCCAGCAGTGTTTCAGGACAGGGGTTCTACGAGCAGTACTTC. The rearrangement joins TRBV10-1 to TRBJ2-7; TRBD1 aligns across 9 bases. The CDR3 sequence is 15 residues long. CDR1 and CDR2 from the germline V gene are WNHNN and SYGVQD (reference sequence). V was clipped by 4 bases and J by 3 bases; unmatched bases: 7.

On this clone: Other DNA sequences in the same sample also yield this CDR3. The V gene is TRBV5-1, the J gene TRBJ2-1, with D hard to call. In germline, CDR1 is SGHRS, CDR2 YFSETQ. The CDR3 extends over 13 amino acids. Deletions cut 0 bases from V and 4 bases from J, with 5 bases between. CDR3 loop: CASSLGGYNEQFF. CDR3 coding DNA: TGCGCCAGCAGCTTGGGCGGTTACAATGAGCAGTTCTTC.

The genes are TRBV6-5 and TRBJ2-7; D is unclear. Per the germline V gene, CDR1 is MNHEY and CDR2 is SVGAGI. V was clipped by 8 bases and J by 6 bases, with 8 bases between them. This CDR3 contains 10 residues. In DNA, the CDR3 is TGTGCCAGCGGCCTGATCGAGCAGTACTTC. Protein sequence: CASGLIEQYF.

J is TRBJ2-7 and V is TRBV3-1 (or the pseudogene TRBV3-2); 7 bases match TRBD1. J gave up 2 bases and V 1 base, and 11 bases lay outside the gene matches. The CDR3 covers 17 residues. Germline V lookup: CDR1 LGHDT, CDR2 YNNKEL (reference sequence). The CDR3 DNA reads as TGTGCCAGCAGCCAAGGTACCCCCGGGACAGCCCCCTACGAGCAGTACTTC. Translating gives CASSQGTPGTAPYEQYF.

V usage is TRBV28 and J usage is TRBJ1-4, with unresolved D. The CDR3 extends over 13 amino acids. Germline CDR1 is MDHEN and CDR2 is SYDVKM. Trimming removed 6 bases from V and 6 bases from J, with 11 bases in between. The CDR3 reads CASRKGGDEKLFF. CDR3 DNA: TGTGCCAGCAGAAAGGGCGGGGATGAAAAACTGTTTTTT.